This T cell receptor (beta chain) was sequenced for a study of cytomegalovirus exposure and HLA in healthy donors. Study summary: Genotyping showed 81% of roughly 390 donors falling in the Caucasian-associated ancestry cluster.

Note on this clone: As yet, its antigen is unknown.

Study-level points and caveats: DRB1 showed the most TCR associations and HLA-C the fewest in a later analysis, as rates varied by HLA locus.

Trimming removed 1 base at V and 0 bases at J, with 8 bases between. The CDR3 totals 15 residues. Germline CDR1 and CDR2: LGHNA and YSLEER. With 60 Vbeta and 13 Jbeta primers, the PCR was carried out. Clones were read by immunoSEQ multiplex PCR, and TCRdb kept only the in-frame ones, dropping some. Altogether approximately 130,000 clones are present, roughly 73% being singletons, with the ten largest covering roughly 0.99%. The rearrangement links TRBV4-3 to TRBJ2-3, with TRBD2 as a possible D gene (5 bases). This clonotype originated in a male donor in good health and CMV-seronegative. Sequenced: PBMCs. CDR3: CASSQGTGSTDTQYF. CDR3 sequence (DNA): TGCGCCAGCAGCCAAGGGACGGGAAGCACAGATACGCAGTATTTT.